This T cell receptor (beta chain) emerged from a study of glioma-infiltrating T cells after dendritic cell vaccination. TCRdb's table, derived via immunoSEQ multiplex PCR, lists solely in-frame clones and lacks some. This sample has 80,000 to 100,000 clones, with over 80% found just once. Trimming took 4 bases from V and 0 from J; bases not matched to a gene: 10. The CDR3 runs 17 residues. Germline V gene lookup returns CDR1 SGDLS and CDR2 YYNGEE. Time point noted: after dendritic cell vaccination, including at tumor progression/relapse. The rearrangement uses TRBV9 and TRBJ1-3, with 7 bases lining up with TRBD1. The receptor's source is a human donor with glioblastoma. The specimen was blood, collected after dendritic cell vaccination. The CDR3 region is CASSPPRTGCSGNTIYF. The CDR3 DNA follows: TGTGCCAGCAGCCCGCCCAGGACAGGTTGCTCTGGAAACACCATATATTTT. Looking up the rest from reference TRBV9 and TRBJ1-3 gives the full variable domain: DSGVTQTPKHLITATGQRVTLRCSPRSGDLSVYWYQQSLDQGLQFLIQYYNGEERAKGNILERFSAQQFPDLHSELNLSSLELGDSALYFCASSPPRTGCSGNTIYFGEGSWLTVV.